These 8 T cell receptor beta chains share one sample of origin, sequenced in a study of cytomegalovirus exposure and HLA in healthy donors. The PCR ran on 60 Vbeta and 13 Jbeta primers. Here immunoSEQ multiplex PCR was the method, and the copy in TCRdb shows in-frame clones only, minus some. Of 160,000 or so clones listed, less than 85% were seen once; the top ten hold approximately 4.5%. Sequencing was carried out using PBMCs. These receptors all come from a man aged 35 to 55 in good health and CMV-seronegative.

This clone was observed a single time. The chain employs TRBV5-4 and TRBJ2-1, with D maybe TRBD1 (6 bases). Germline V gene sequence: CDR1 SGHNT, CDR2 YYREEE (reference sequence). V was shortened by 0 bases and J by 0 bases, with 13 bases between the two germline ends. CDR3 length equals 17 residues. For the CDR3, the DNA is TGTGCCAGCAGCTTGGCCAGGGGCTCTAGCTCCTACAATGAGCAGTTCTTC. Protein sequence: CASSLARGSSSYNEQFF.

The CDR3 loop reads CASSLIGGTNEKLFF. Here the CDR3 DNA reads TGTGCCAGCAGCTTGATCGGGGGAACTAATGAAAAACTGTTTTTT. The V call is TRBV7-2, the J call TRBJ1-4; possible D gene TRBD1, 5 bases. CDR3 length: 15 amino acids. CDR1 is SGHTA and CDR2 is FQGNSA in the germline V gene. V lost 3 bases and J 1 base, leaving 9 bases between the germline ends.

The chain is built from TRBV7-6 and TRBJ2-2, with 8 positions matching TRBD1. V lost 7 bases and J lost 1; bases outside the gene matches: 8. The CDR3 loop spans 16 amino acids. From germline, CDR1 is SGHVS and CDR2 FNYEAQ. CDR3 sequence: CASNSPGTGNTGELFF. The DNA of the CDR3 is TGTGCCAGCAACTCTCCCGGGACAGGGAACACCGGGGAGCTGTTTTTT.

CDR3 loop: CASSIGAAEQYF. CDR3 nucleotides: TGTGCCAGCTCTATAGGGGCAGCCGAGCAGTACTTC. The chain uses TRBV7-9 and TRBJ2-7; TRBD1 might be the D (5 bases). Per the germline V gene, CDR1 is SEHNR and CDR2 is FQNEAQ (reference sequence). The CDR3 length is 12 residues. Trimming shortened V by 8 bases and J by 6 bases, and 14 bases separated the two germline ends.

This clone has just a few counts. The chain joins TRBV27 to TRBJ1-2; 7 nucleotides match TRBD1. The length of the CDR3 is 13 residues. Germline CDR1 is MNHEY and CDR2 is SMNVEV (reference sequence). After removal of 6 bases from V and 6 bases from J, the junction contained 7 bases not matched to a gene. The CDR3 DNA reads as TGTGCCAGCAGCCCAGGGGGGAGACATGGCTACACCTTC. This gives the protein CASSPGGRHGYTF.

CDR3 loop: CASSPPGRGERGTQYF. CDR3 nucleotides: TGTGCCAGCAGCCCGCCGGGTAGGGGCGAAAGGGGGACCCAGTACTTC. This chain connects TRBV7-9 to TRBJ2-5, with D perhaps matching TRBD1 (5 bases). This CDR3 has 16 amino acids. Germline CDR1 is SEHNR and CDR2 is FQNEAQ (reference sequence). The V end was cut by 5 bases, the J end by 7 bases, with 23 bases between.

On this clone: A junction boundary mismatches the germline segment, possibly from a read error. The CDR3 region has the DNA TGTGCCGGCAGTGATGGCGCGGGTGGGTCAAACGAGCAGTACTTC. Translated: CAGSDGAGGSNEQYF. The J gene is TRBJ2-7, the V gene TRBV6-1, with a tentative D call TRBD2 (5 bases). CDR3 length equals 15 residues. Germline V gene sequence: CDR1 MNHNS, CDR2 SASEGT.

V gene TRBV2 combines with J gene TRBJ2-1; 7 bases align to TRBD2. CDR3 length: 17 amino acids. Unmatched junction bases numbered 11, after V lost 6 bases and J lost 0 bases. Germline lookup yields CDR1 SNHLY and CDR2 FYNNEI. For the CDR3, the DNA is TGTGCCAGCAGCCAAGGGCCTAGCGGAAGCTCCTACAATGAGCAGTTCTTC. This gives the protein CASSQGPSGSSYNEQFF. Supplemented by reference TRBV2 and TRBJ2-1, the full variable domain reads EPEVTQTPSHQVTQMGQEVILRCVPISNHLYFYWYRQILGQKVEFLVSFYNNEISEKSEIFDDQFSVERPDGSNFTLKIRSTKLEDSAMYFCASSQGPSGSSYNEQFFGPGTRLTVL.